This T cell receptor (beta chain) appears in the sequencing data of a study of T-cell reconstitution after alpha-beta-depleted transplantation in children. A TCRbeta library incorporating unique molecular identifiers was prepared. One entry per CDR3 protein, called by TCRdb with MiXCR from the PCR reads. The data contain approximately 170,000 distinct CDR3 sequences, around 10% of them singletons. There are many counts of this clonotype. Its antigen remains unidentified. Whole-study findings and limits: Newly produced T cells mostly accounted for T-cell counts and diversity one year post-transplant. Elevated TCRbeta diversity at day 60 was traced, in some patients, to surviving recipient T cells and thymic progenitors. By about two months after transplant, alpha-beta T cells reportedly arose from several hundred graft clones that had expanded.

The CDR3 has 16 amino acids. V lost 5 bases to trimming and J lost 1 base, with 15 bases between them. Germline V gene lookup returns CDR1 SGHTA and CDR2 FQGNSA. The chain links TRBV7-2 to TRBJ1-5; tentative D call: TRBD1 (5 bases). The source material was PBMCs, sampled before TCRalphabeta/CD19-depleted stem cell transplant. The sequence came from a boy aged 2 to 9 with acute myeloid leukemia, due to receive a stem cell transplant. CDR3 coding DNA: TGTGCCAGCAGCCCGAGACAGTCTGGCAGCAATCAGCCCCAGCATTTT. Amino acids: CASSPRQSGSNQPQHF.